This T cell receptor beta chain was sequenced during a study of OX40 agonist ivuxolimab in advanced cancers. V was shortened by 0 bases and J by 7 bases, with 10 bases between the two germline ends. The germline CDR1 and CDR2 sequences are SEHNR and FQNEAQ (reference sequence). The CDR3 loop spans 13 amino acids. Findings of the study overall: Some of the nonresponding patients also showed low levels of normalized T-cell clonal expansion.

Profiling relied on immunoSEQ multiplex PCR, and the TCRdb table lists in-frame clones only, not all of them. The sample holds under 95,000 clones; about 89% are singletons and the top ten take roughly 8.9%. In its sample, this clone was seen a few times. The antigen remains unidentified. The V call is TRBV7-9, the J call TRBJ2-7, with D unclear. The receptor's source is an adult with an advanced solid tumor such as melanoma, head and neck, liver or kidney cancer. This specimen was CD4+ or CD8+ T cells sorted from blood, taken in a trial of the OX40 agonist ivuxolimab. The CDR3 loop reads CASSLALGTEQYF. The CDR3 nucleotides read TGTGCCAGCAGCTTAGCCCTAGGCACGGAGCAGTACTTC.